The 3 T cell receptor beta chains in this list originate from one sample, sequenced in a study of radiation and T cells in renal cell carcinoma. As for time point: blood 2 weeks post-SBRT. Treatment specified: 15 Gy SBRT to primary tumor, nephrectomy 4 weeks later. Sequenced by immunoSEQ multiplex PCR; TCRdb stores in-frame clones only, minus some. The profile shows some 75,000 clones, about 80% of them singletons. The sample in question was blood, obtained from a patient whose treatment included radiotherapy and nephrectomy. These receptors came from a man aged 55 to 69 with renal cell carcinoma.

CDR3 sequence: CASSLDTSTEAFF. For the CDR3, the DNA is TGTGCCAGCAGCTTAGACACCAGCACTGAAGCTTTCTTT. The chain employs TRBV7-3 and TRBJ1-1, with D uncertain. CDR1 SGHTA and CDR2 FQGTGA come from the germline V gene. The CDR3 sequence is 13 residues long. V lost 2 bases, J lost 4 bases, and 8 bases lay in between.

This clone was detected once. The gene calls are TRBV5-8 and TRBJ2-5; possible D gene TRBD2, 6 bases. The V end lost 6 bases, the J end lost 10 bases, and 16 bases lay between the germline ends. The CDR3 covers 12 residues. CDR1 SGHTS and CDR2 YDEGEE come from the germline V gene. Here the CDR3 DNA reads TGTGCCAGCAACCCCGTTGTGGGACTCCAGTACTTC. This translates into CASNPVVGLQYF.

This chain joins TRBV7-2 and TRBJ1-1, with 7 bases matching TRBD1. This CDR3 has 16 residues. The V gene's germline CDR1 is SGHTA and CDR2 FQGNSA. The ends lost 4 bases at V and 4 bases at J; junction bases unmatched: 12. The CDR3 DNA is TGTGCCAGCAGCTCCCGAGGAGGAGGGGGCTCCACTGAAGCTTTCTTT. Translated: CASSSRGGGGSTEAFF.